This T cell receptor beta chain was captured in a study of blood T cells in healthy people across ages. Primers used in a second PCR of roughly 6 to 11 cycles were a sample-barcoded 5' primer and a J-beta primer mix. Carrying 12 random nucleotides, a template-switch adaptor labeled each individual cDNA molecule. From the 5' RACE reads, TCRdb called clonotypes with MiXCR, one entry per CDR3 protein. The sample includes 1 million or so distinct CDR3 sequences, 45% of them seen just once. This clonotype was seen many times. Relative to the germline gene, one junction end is altered; a read error may explain this. Germline V CDR1 and CDR2: SGHRS, YFSETQ. The CDR3 extends over 15 amino acids.

This rearrangement joins TRBV5-1 to TRBJ2-6; 7 bases agree with TRBD1. The specimen sequenced was blood. This TCR was recovered from a woman aged 60 to 75 in good health. CDR3 nucleotide sequence: TGTGCCAGCAGCTTGACAGGGACTGGGGCCAACGTCCTGACTTTC. This gives the protein CASSLTGTGANVLTF.